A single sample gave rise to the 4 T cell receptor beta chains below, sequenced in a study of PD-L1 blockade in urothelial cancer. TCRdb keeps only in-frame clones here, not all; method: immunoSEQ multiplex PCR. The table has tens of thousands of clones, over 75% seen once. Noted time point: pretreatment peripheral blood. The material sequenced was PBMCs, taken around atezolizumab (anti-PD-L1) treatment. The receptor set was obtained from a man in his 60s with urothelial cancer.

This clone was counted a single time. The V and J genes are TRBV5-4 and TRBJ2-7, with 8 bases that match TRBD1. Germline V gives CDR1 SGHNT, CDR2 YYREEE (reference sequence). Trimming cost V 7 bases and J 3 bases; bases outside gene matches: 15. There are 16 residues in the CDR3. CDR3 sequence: CASANSPGTGGYEQYF. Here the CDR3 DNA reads TGTGCCAGCGCCAATTCCCCCGGGACAGGCGGCTACGAGCAGTACTTC.

The CDR3 bases are TGTGCCAGCAGCTTAACTAGCGGGGAGCCCTACGAGCAGTACTTC. Translated: CASSLTSGEPYEQYF. This chain uses TRBV7-9 with TRBJ2-7; 10 bases line up with TRBD2. The ends lost 2 bases at V and 2 bases at J; junction bases unmatched: 3. Germline-derived CDR1 and CDR2 are SEHNR and FQNEAQ (reference sequence). The CDR3 is 15 amino acids.

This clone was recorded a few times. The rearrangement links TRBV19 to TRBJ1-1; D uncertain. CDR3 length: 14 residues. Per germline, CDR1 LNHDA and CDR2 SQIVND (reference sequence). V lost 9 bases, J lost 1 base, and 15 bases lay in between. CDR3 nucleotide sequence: TGTGCCAGCAGGATTACGAGGGCGAACACTGAAGCTTTCTTT. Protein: CASRITRANTEAFF.

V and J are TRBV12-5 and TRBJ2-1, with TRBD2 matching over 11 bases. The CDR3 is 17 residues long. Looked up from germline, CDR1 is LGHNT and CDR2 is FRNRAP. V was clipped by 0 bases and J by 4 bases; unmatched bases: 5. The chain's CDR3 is CASGLVLAGALYNEQFF. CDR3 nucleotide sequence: TGTGCTAGTGGTTTGGTACTAGCGGGGGCCTTGTACAATGAGCAGTTCTTC. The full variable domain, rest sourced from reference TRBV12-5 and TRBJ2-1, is DARVTQTPRHKVTEMGQEVTMRCQPILGHNTVFWYRQTMMQGLELLAYFRNRAPLDDSGMPKDRFSAEMPDATLATLKIQPSEPRDSAVYFCASGLVLAGALYNEQFFGPGTRLTVL.